A selection of T cell receptor beta chains follows, all from one sample in a study of blood T cell repertoires in COVID-19. Assay: immunoSEQ multiplex PCR; the TCRdb copy retains only in-frame clones and omits some. This sample has 200,000 to 300,000 clones, with around 80% found just once. Sequenced: peripheral blood. These receptors all come from a human donor in a cohort sampled during active COVID-19. Both conserved end residues are part of each CDR3. The D gene is left open where the match is weak. The listing skips clone size in some rows; elsewhere it reads once, few, many or a size class.

clone size: .
D gene: .
CDR3 length: 15
J gene: TRBJ2-7
V gene: TRBV5-4
CDR3 DNA: TGTGCCAGCAGCTGGGGTCCAGGGAACTCCTACGAGCAGTACTTC
CDR3 protein: CASSWGPGNSYEQYF

clone size: .
D gene: TRBD2
CDR3 length: 18
J gene: TRBJ2-1
V gene: TRBV7-9
CDR3 DNA: TGTGCCAGCAGCTTATCGACTAGCGGGAGGGCCGGAGTAAATGAGCAGTTCTTC
CDR3 protein: CASSLSTSGRAGVNEQFF

clone size: .
D gene: TRBD1
CDR3 length: 18
J gene: TRBJ1-5
V gene: TRBV19
CDR3 DNA: TGTGCCAGTAGTATGTTGGGGACAGGGGGATATAGCAATCAGCCCCAGCATTTT
CDR3 protein: CASSMLGTGGYSNQPQHF

clone size: .
D gene: TRBD1
CDR3 length: 19
J gene: TRBJ2-6
V gene: TRBV5-1
CDR3 DNA: TGCGCCAGCAGCTTTAGGACAGGAATTAGATTTTCTGGGGCCAACGTCCTGACTTTC
CDR3 protein: CASSFRTGIRFSGANVLTF

clone size: .
D gene: .
CDR3 length: 14
J gene: TRBJ2-1
V gene: TRBV6-2/TRBV6-3
CDR3 DNA: TGTGCCAGCAGTTCTCGGTCATTCTACAATGAGCAGTTCTTC
CDR3 protein: CASSSRSFYNEQFF

clone size: once
D gene: .
CDR3 length: 15
J gene: TRBJ2-3
V gene: TRBV21-1
CDR3 DNA: TGTGCCAGCAGCAAAGCGCTAGCGGGAGTAGATACGCAGTATTTT
CDR3 protein: CASSKALAGVDTQYF

clone size: .
D gene: .
CDR3 length: 15
J gene: TRBJ2-2
V gene: TRBV5-1
CDR3 DNA: TGCGCCAGCAGCTTCAGCAGGGGAAGTGGCGGGGAGCTGTTTTTT
CDR3 protein: CASSFSRGSGGELFF

clone size: .
D gene: .
CDR3 length: 16
J gene: TRBJ2-2
V gene: TRBV2
CDR3 DNA: TGTGCCAGCAGTCAGCAGGGGGCGGGGGACACCGGGGAGCTGTTTTTT
CDR3 protein: CASSQQGAGDTGELFF

clone size: .
D gene: .
CDR3 length: 13
J gene: TRBJ1-1
V gene: TRBV29-1
CDR3 DNA: TGCAGCGTTGTGACAGGTATGAACACTGAAGCTTTCTTT
CDR3 protein: CSVVTGMNTEAFF

clone size: .
D gene: .
CDR3 length: 16
J gene: TRBJ1-5
V gene: TRBV3-1/TRBV3-2
CDR3 DNA: TGTGCCAGCAGCCAAAGTATGGCAGGGGGCAATCAGCCCCAGCATTTT
CDR3 protein: CASSQSMAGGNQPQHF

clone size: .
D gene: TRBD1
CDR3 length: 16
J gene: TRBJ2-1
V gene: TRBV5-1
CDR3 DNA: TGCGCCAGCAGCGGGACAGGGGGCGAAACCTACAATGAGCAGTTCTTC
CDR3 protein: CASSGTGGETYNEQFF

clone size: once
D gene: TRBD1
CDR3 length: 15
J gene: TRBJ2-2
V gene: TRBV5-1
CDR3 DNA: TGCGCCAGCAGCTTTCAGGGGGCGCGTGACGGGGAGCTGTTTTTT
CDR3 protein: CASSFQGARDGELFF

clone size: .
D gene: .
CDR3 length: 14
J gene: TRBJ1-2
V gene: TRBV19
CDR3 DNA: TGTGCCAGTAGTATAGGCGGCAGGGGCTATGGCTACACCTTC
CDR3 protein: CASSIGGRGYGYTF

clone size: .
D gene: .
CDR3 length: 15
J gene: TRBJ2-7
V gene: TRBV18
CDR3 DNA: TGTGCCAGCTCACCCACGGCAGGAGGAATTGACGAGCAGTACTTC
CDR3 protein: CASSPTAGGIDEQYF

clone size: few
D gene: TRBD1
CDR3 length: 15
J gene: TRBJ2-5
V gene: TRBV19
CDR3 DNA: TGTGCCAGTAGTCTCGGATACAGGGGCCAAGAGACCCAGTACTTC
CDR3 protein: CASSLGYRGQETQYF

clone size: .
D gene: TRBD1
CDR3 length: 13
J gene: TRBJ2-7
V gene: TRBV29-1
CDR3 DNA: TGCAGCGTCGCCGGGACAGGCACCTACGAGCAGTACTTC
CDR3 protein: CSVAGTGTYEQYF

clone size: .
D gene: TRBD1
CDR3 length: 17
J gene: TRBJ2-1
V gene: TRBV19
CDR3 DNA: TGTGCCAGTAGAGGTAGGAGCCTGCGACAGGGGATAAATGAGCAGTTCTTC
CDR3 protein: CASRGRSLRQGINEQFF

clone size: .
D gene: TRBD1
CDR3 length: 15
J gene: TRBJ1-4
V gene: TRBV7-9
CDR3 DNA: TGTGCCAGCAGCCGAGGACAGGGCCAGGGTGAAAAACTGTTTTTT
CDR3 protein: CASSRGQGQGEKLFF

clone size: .
D gene: .
CDR3 length: 16
J gene: TRBJ2-2
V gene: TRBV5-1
CDR3 DNA: TGCGCCAGCAGCACCTCCAGACAGGAGATCACCGGGGAGCTGTTTTTT
CDR3 protein: CASSTSRQEITGELFF

clone size: .
D gene: TRBD2
CDR3 length: 14
J gene: TRBJ2-2
V gene: TRBV5-5
CDR3 DNA: TGTGCCAGCAGCTTGGTTACTAGCGGGGGGGAGCTGTTTTTT
CDR3 protein: CASSLVTSGGELFF

clone size: few
D gene: TRBD1
CDR3 length: 13
J gene: TRBJ1-2
V gene: TRBV10-2
CDR3 DNA: TGCGCCAGCAACCCTGACAGGGCTGAAGGCTACACCTTC
CDR3 protein: CASNPDRAEGYTF

clone size: .
D gene: .
CDR3 length: 16
J gene: TRBJ1-4
V gene: TRBV5-8
CDR3 DNA: TGTGCCAGCAGCTTTCCGCAGGTTGGGGGCAATGAAAAACTGTTTTTT
CDR3 protein: CASSFPQVGGNEKLFF